The T cell receptor beta chain under discussion was sequenced for a study of cytomegalovirus exposure and HLA in healthy donors. Donors were drawn from the approximately 130-subject validation cohort, separate from the approximately 700-subject first cohort. This table comes from immunoSEQ multiplex PCR, and its TCRdb copy is limited to in-frame clones, with some not included. Among over 150,000 clones listed, under 90% were seen once. This clonotype originated in a woman aged 18-29 years in good health and CMV-seropositive. Sequenced input: PBMCs.

CDR3 in amino acids: CASSARLADTGELFF. The CDR3 DNA is TGCGCCAGCAGCGCCCGACTAGCGGATACCGGGGAGCTGTTTTTT. The chain recombines TRBV5-1 with TRBJ2-2; TRBD2 aligns across 9 bases. After removal of 4 bases from V and 5 bases from J, the junction contained 6 bases not matched to a gene. The CDR3 is made up of 15 amino acids. Germline CDR1 is SGHRS and CDR2 is YFSETQ.